One and the same sample provided the 22 T cell receptor beta chains below, sequenced in a study of CD8 T cells in Susac syndrome. The authors reverse transcribed 0.5 to 1 ug RNA with random hexamers. TCRdb passed the immunoSEQ multiplex PCR reads through MiXCR, listing each CDR3 protein once. The sample has approximately 77,000 distinct CDR3 sequences, 90% to 95% seen once. Sequenced: CD4+ T cells from PBMCs. Every receptor here comes from a human donor with Susac syndrome.

The rearrangement joins TRBV18 to TRBJ2-5; no firm D call. V shed 3 bases and J shed 2 bases, with 13 bases lying between them. The CDR3 is 15 residues long. Germline V gene data show CDR1 as KGHSH and CDR2 as LQKENI. CDR3 loop: CASSPMEKNQETQYF. The CDR3, as DNA: TGTGCCAGCTCACCCATGGAGAAAAATCAAGAGACCCAGTACTTC.

CDR3 coding DNA: TGTGCCAGCAAACCGCCGAGCGGGAGGGTCAATGAGCAGTTCTTC. This translates into CASKPPSGRVNEQFF. The V call is TRBV12-3 or TRBV12-4, the J call TRBJ2-1, with 10 bases identical to TRBD2. Trimming took 7 bases from V and 6 from J; bases not matched to a gene: 9. The CDR3 extends over 15 amino acids.

V usage is TRBV20-1 and J usage is TRBJ2-7; D tentatively fits TRBD1 or TRBD2 (6 bases each). V was cut by 6 bases and J by 1 base, with 16 bases left in between. CDR1 DFQATT and CDR2 SNEGSKA come from the germline V gene (reference sequence). This CDR3 has 14 residues. CDR3 in amino acids: CSATRGTPSYEQYF. The CDR3 region has the DNA TGCAGTGCAACTCGCGGGACACCTTCCTACGAGCAGTACTTC.

The chain is built from TRBV6-2 or TRBV6-3 and TRBJ1-5; TRBD1 agrees at 7 bases. The ends lost 6 bases at V and 6 bases at J; junction bases unmatched: 14. Germline loops: CDR1 MNHEY, CDR2 SVGEGT. The CDR3 is 16 amino acids. The CDR3 DNA sequence: TGTGCCAGCAGGTCCTTGAGGGGGCTCGGAAGTCAGCCCCAGCATTTT. This translates into CASRSLRGLGSQPQHF.

V gene TRBV7-2 combines with J gene TRBJ2-1, with 12 positions matching TRBD2. The CDR3 covers 16 residues. The J segment lost 8 bases and the V segment lost 1 base, leaving 6 bases of the junction unmatched. The germline gives CDR1 SGHTA, CDR2 FQGNSA. The CDR3 sequence is CASSLVRTSGIYEQFF. The CDR3 nucleotides read TGTGCCAGCAGCTTAGTGCGGACTAGCGGGATATATGAGCAGTTCTTC.

The rearrangement uses TRBV7-6 and TRBJ1-4; 9 nucleotides line up with TRBD1. The CDR3 extends over 15 amino acids. Germline V lookup: CDR1 SGHVS, CDR2 FNYEAQ. Trimming at V came to 1 base and at J to 4 bases, leaving 1 base not matched to a gene. The CDR3 DNA is TGTGCCAGCAGCTTAGTGGACAGGGGTAATGAAAAACTGTTTTTT. Translating it yields CASSLVDRGNEKLFF.

The rearrangement joins TRBV2 to TRBJ2-3, with 13 bases fitting TRBD2. This CDR3 is built from 15 residues. V was pared by 7 bases and J by 4 bases, with 5 bases of the junction left unmatched. In germline, CDR1 is SNHLY, CDR2 FYNNEI. In DNA form, the CDR3 reads TGTGCCAGCATGGGACTAGCGGGGCTCGCAGATACGCAGTATTTT. Translated, it gives CASMGLAGLADTQYF.

This chain connects TRBV20-1 to TRBJ2-3; 12 nucleotides agree with TRBD2. CDR3 size: 18 residues. Looked up from germline, CDR1 is DFQATT and CDR2 is SNEGSKA (reference sequence). Trimming at V came to 2 bases and at J to 0 bases, leaving 9 bases not matched to a gene. The CDR3 reads CSARFTSGRIGSTDTQYF. The CDR3 DNA reads TGCAGTGCTAGATTCACTAGCGGGAGGATTGGGAGCACAGATACGCAGTATTTT.

The rearrangement links TRBV6-2 or TRBV6-3 to TRBJ1-4, with 9 bases aligning to TRBD1. Germline V gene data show CDR1 as MNHEY and CDR2 as SVGEGT. The V segment lost 6 bases and the J segment 6 bases; nucleotides outside the gene matches: 8. The CDR3 is 15 amino acids. The CDR3 nucleotides are TGTGCCAGCAGGTCCTACAGGGGGCGCGATGAAAAACTGTTTTTT. This codes for CASRSYRGRDEKLFF.

The chain joins TRBV3-1 to TRBJ2-1, with D unresolved. V was shortened by 0 bases and J by 8 bases, with 14 bases between the two germline ends. Germline V gene data show CDR1 as LGHDT and CDR2 as YNNKEL (reference sequence). The CDR3 runs 15 residues. The DNA of the CDR3 is TGTGCCAGCAGCCAAGAGTTGTCTAGTCTCCATGAGCAGTTCTTC. Residues: CASSQELSSLHEQFF.

The rearrangement uses TRBV27 and TRBJ2-3; the match to TRBD2 covers 10 bases. This CDR3 spans 17 amino acids. CDR1 and CDR2 (germline): MNHEY, SMNVEV (reference sequence). V lost 6 bases, J lost 4 bases, and 13 bases stayed unmatched. CDR3 coding DNA: TGTGCCAGCAGCCTAGCCTTACTAGCGGGATTGGCAGATACGCAGTATTTT. Its translation: CASSLALLAGLADTQYF.

The CDR3 DNA follows: TGTGCCAGCAGTTTAATCAGTATGGGACTAGCGGTCTACAATGAGCAGTTCTTC. Its translation is CASSLISMGLAVYNEQFF. The rearrangement joins TRBV12-3 or TRBV12-4 to TRBJ2-1; 11 bases align to TRBD2. The CDR3 runs 18 residues. After removal of 2 bases from V and 3 bases from J, the junction contained 9 bases not matched to a gene.

The chain has TRBV27 and TRBJ1-4, with D unresolved. V lost 3 bases, J lost 1 base, and 3 bases lay in between. This CDR3 has 13 amino acids. Germline values: CDR1 MNHEY, CDR2 SMNVEV (reference sequence). The CDR3 spells CASSFRTNEKLFF. CDR3 in DNA: TGTGCCAGCAGTTTCCGAACTAATGAAAAACTGTTTTTT. Full variable domain (remainder filled in from reference TRBV27 and TRBJ1-4): EAQVTQNPRYLITVTGKKLTVTCSQNMNHEYMSWYRQDPGLGLRQIYYSMNVEVTDKGDVPEGYKVSRKEKRNFPLILESPSPNQTSLYFCASSFRTNEKLFFGSGTQLSVL.

The chain has TRBV7-2 and TRBJ2-7; D possibly corresponds to TRBD1 (6 bases). Trimming took 3 bases from V and 1 from J, leaving 13 bases between them. CDR1 and CDR2 (germline): SGHTA, FQGNSA. CDR3 size: 15 residues. This CDR3 is CASSFQVQGSYEQYF. The CDR3 nucleotides are TGTGCCAGCAGCTTTCAGGTACAGGGTTCCTACGAGCAGTACTTC.

The J gene is TRBJ2-7, the V gene TRBV3-1; D is unclear. Germline V gene data show CDR1 as LGHDT and CDR2 as YNNKEL (reference sequence). The V end was cut by 4 bases, the J end by 4 bases, with 14 bases between. The CDR3 spans 14 residues. CDR3 amino acids: CASSLNGGLYEQYF. In nucleotides, the CDR3 is TGTGCCAGCAGCCTAAATGGTGGATTATACGAGCAGTACTTC.

This clonotype came up once. The chain carries TRBV5-1 and TRBJ2-5; TRBD1 is a possible D gene (6 bases). Germline V gives CDR1 SGHRS, CDR2 YFSETQ. The V end lost 3 bases, the J end lost 1 base, and 10 bases lay between the germline ends. CDR3 length: 14 residues. The CDR3, as DNA: TGCGCCAGCAGCTCCCGGACAGCCCAAGAGACCCAGTACTTC. Its translation is CASSSRTAQETQYF.

J is TRBJ2-3 and V is TRBV14; D is unresolved. CDR1 SGHDN and CDR2 FVKESK come from the germline V gene. The CDR3 sequence is 15 residues long. Deletions cut 4 bases from V and 0 bases from J, with 11 bases between. The CDR3 nucleotides are TGTGCCAGCAGCCCGGGCGCGCGTAGCACAGATACGCAGTATTTT. Translation: CASSPGARSTDTQYF.

The chain is built from TRBV30 and TRBJ1-2; 7 nucleotides match TRBD1. V dropped 3 bases and J dropped 14; count of bases not matched to a gene: 12. Germline CDR1 GTSNPN, CDR2 SVGIG (reference sequence). The CDR3 extends over 12 amino acids. The CDR3: CAWRDPTGRRTF. Written as DNA, the CDR3 is TGTGCCTGGAGGGATCCGACAGGGCGGCGGACCTTC.

This chain joins TRBV6-5 and TRBJ2-5; 10 nucleotides match TRBD1. This CDR3 spans 15 amino acids. The trim removed 6 bases at V and 4 bases at J, leaving 8 bases unmatched. Germline V gives CDR1 MNHEY, CDR2 SVGAGI. CDR3 sequence (DNA): TGTGCCAGCAGGCCTCGACAGGGGGCGGGAGAGACCCAGTACTTC. Amino acid sequence: CASRPRQGAGETQYF.

The chain joins TRBV19 to TRBJ1-5; no firm D call. Trimming shortened V by 7 bases and J by 3 bases, and 7 bases separated the two germline ends. The CDR3 totals 12 residues. Germline V CDR1 and CDR2: LNHDA, SQIVND (reference sequence). CDR3 amino acids: CASNKDNQPQHF. The CDR3 DNA sequence: TGTGCCAGTAACAAAGACAATCAGCCCCAGCATTTT.

The chain has TRBV18 and TRBJ1-5; D is ambiguous. V was clipped by 1 base and J by 5 bases, with 9 bases between them. From germline, CDR1 is KGHSH and CDR2 LQKENI. This CDR3 is 14 amino acids long. In nucleotides, the CDR3 is TGTGCCAGCTCACCACGGTCCAGAGATCAGCCCCAGCATTTT. Amino acids: CASSPRSRDQPQHF.

The chain combines TRBV6-6 with TRBJ2-7, with D tentatively TRBD1 or TRBD2 (5 bases each). The germline CDR1 and CDR2 sequences are MNHNY and SVGAGI (reference sequence). The CDR3 contains 15 residues. The V gene lost 5 bases and the J gene lost 3 bases, with 17 bases spanning the gap. The CDR3 nucleotides are TGTGCCAGCAGTCGAGGAAGGGACCTAAACTACGAGCAGTACTTC. Translated: CASSRGRDLNYEQYF.